Following are 15 T cell receptor beta chains from one sample sequenced in a study of blood T cells in healthy people across ages. A J-beta primer mix and a sample-barcoded 5' primer were used in a second PCR of roughly 6 to 12 cycles. TCRdb ran MiXCR on the 5' RACE reads and lists one entry per CDR3 protein. The sample lists hundreds of thousands of distinct CDR3 sequences, under 55% occurring once. Sequenced input: blood. These receptors originate from a man between 60 and 70 years old in good health.

Only a few counts were recorded for this clonotype. The chain links TRBV5-1 to TRBJ2-1; 8 nucleotides agree with TRBD1. Germline-derived CDR1 and CDR2 are SGHRS and YFSETQ. The CDR3 loop spans 16 amino acids. The V segment lost 4 bases and the J segment 7 bases; nucleotides outside the gene matches: 13. The CDR3 is CASSTNYRGSANEQFF. CDR3 in DNA: TGCGCCAGCAGCACTAACTACAGGGGGAGTGCGAATGAGCAGTTCTTC.

The chain recombines TRBV20-1 with TRBJ1-5; D is uncertain. V dropped 2 bases and J dropped 2 bases, with 16 bases sitting between them. Germline CDR1 and CDR2: DFQATT and SNEGSKA (reference sequence). This CDR3 has 16 amino acids. This CDR3 reads CSARWGGFMGNQPQHF. CDR3 nucleotides: TGCAGTGCTAGATGGGGTGGGTTTATGGGCAATCAGCCCCAGCATTTT.

V usage is TRBV28 and J usage is TRBJ2-7; D could derive from TRBD1 or TRBD2 (5 bases each). This CDR3 region has 14 residues. V was trimmed by 8 bases and J by 2 bases, leaving 16 bases between them. Per the germline V gene, CDR1 is MDHEN and CDR2 is SYDVKM. CDR3 sequence reads: CASGPPGTTYEQYF. Written as DNA, the CDR3 is TGTGCCAGCGGCCCCCCTGGGACGACCTACGAGCAGTACTTC.

This chain uses TRBV15 with TRBJ2-5, with D uncertain. This CDR3 has 12 amino acids. Germline CDR1 is LNHNV and CDR2 is YYDKDF (reference sequence). V shed 9 bases and J shed 2 bases, with 10 bases lying between them. CDR3 coding DNA: TGTGCCACAGGACGGATTCAAGAGACCCAGTACTTC. Its translation is CATGRIQETQYF.

This clonotype was seen a handful of times. The chain is built from TRBV7-6 and TRBJ2-6, with unresolved D. CDR3 length: 18 residues. Germline CDR1 reads SGHVS; CDR2 reads FNYEAQ. The V gene lost 2 bases and the J gene lost 0 bases, with 14 bases spanning the gap. The CDR3 here is CASSLYAADNSGANVLTF. For the CDR3, the DNA is TGTGCCAGCAGCTTATATGCAGCAGATAACTCTGGGGCCAACGTCCTGACTTTC.

The chain employs TRBV9 and TRBJ2-5; TRBD1 agrees at 7 bases. The germline V gene encodes CDR1 SGDLS and CDR2 YYNGEE. The V segment lost 3 bases and the J segment 5 bases; nucleotides outside the gene matches: 7. CDR3 length: 14 residues. CDR3 DNA: TGTGCCAGCAGCGGACAGGGCCTCCGGGAGACCCAGTACTTC. This sequence encodes CASSGQGLRETQYF.

This chain joins TRBV4-2 and TRBJ2-4; 10 bases agree with TRBD2. The CDR3 runs 16 residues. Germline V gives CDR1 LGHNA, CDR2 YNFKEQ. V was clipped by 4 bases and J by 1 base; unmatched bases: 4. Here the CDR3 DNA reads TGTGCCAGCAGCCCTAGCGGGGGCCTGGCCAAAAACATTCAGTACTTC. As protein: CASSPSGGLAKNIQYF.

The gene calls are TRBV25-1 and TRBJ2-7; no reliable D call. Germline CDR1 reads MGHDK; CDR2 reads SYGVNS. Trimming shortened V by 2 bases and J by 7 bases, and 15 bases separated the two germline ends. The CDR3 is made up of 14 amino acids. The CDR3 bases are TGTGCCAGCAGTGAAGAAGTAGAGGCAGGAGAGCAGTACTTC. Translation: CASSEEVEAGEQYF.

Remarks on this clonotype: At one end, the junction sequence differs from germline, possibly due to a read error. This CDR3 reads CASSYLEIITDTRYF. CDR3 coding DNA: TGTGCCAGCAGTTACTTGGAGATAATCACAGATACGCGGTATTTT. The chain uses TRBV6-2 or TRBV6-3 and TRBJ2-3, with D unclear. In germline, CDR1 is MNHEY, CDR2 SVGEGT. The length of the CDR3 is 15 residues.

The chain links TRBV27 to TRBJ2-5; the D gene is possibly TRBD1 (5 bases). Germline-derived CDR1 and CDR2 are MNHEY and SMNVEV (reference sequence). The ends were cut back, 8 bases at V and 11 bases at J, with 15 bases in the middle. CDR3 size: 11 residues. For the CDR3, the DNA is TGTGCCAGCGGTCAGGGTGACCCGCAGTACTTC. Translated, it gives CASGQGDPQYF.

The chain links TRBV28 to TRBJ2-1; D may be TRBD2 (7 bases). The ends were cut back, 5 bases at V and 6 bases at J, with 14 bases in the middle. The germline CDR1 and CDR2 sequences are MDHEN and SYDVKM. This CDR3 has 14 amino acids. In nucleotides, the CDR3 is TGTGCCAGCAGTCTCCCGGGGGGCGGCAATGAGCAGTTCTTC. Translated, it gives CASSLPGGGNEQFF.

This clonotype has just a few counts. The rearrangement joins TRBV20-1 to TRBJ1-2; D is undetermined. CDR3 length equals 13 residues. Trimming stripped 0 bases from V and 0 bases from J, with 5 bases between. CDR1 DFQATT and CDR2 SNEGSKA come from the germline V gene (reference sequence). CDR3 DNA: TGCAGTGCTAGAGATCAGGCTAACTATGGCTACACCTTC. Translating it yields CSARDQANYGYTF.

This clonotype has ten or more counts. The chain is built from TRBV5-1 and TRBJ2-7, with TRBD1 as a possible D gene (6 bases). Looked up from germline, CDR1 is SGHRS and CDR2 is YFSETQ. This CDR3 has 14 amino acids. Between the trimmed V and J ends, which lost 5 bases and 2 bases, there was a span of 14 bases. The CDR3 coding sequence is TGCGCCAGCAGAGCCGGGACACCACCCTACGAGCAGTACTTC. As protein: CASRAGTPPYEQYF.

The chain combines TRBV3-1 with TRBJ1-1, with D unresolved. Per germline, CDR1 LGHDT and CDR2 YNNKEL (reference sequence). The CDR3 extends over 13 amino acids. V was clipped by 0 bases and J by 8 bases, with 10 bases between them. The CDR3 spells CASSQDSGYEAFF. The CDR3 DNA reads as TGTGCCAGCAGCCAAGATTCGGGGTACGAAGCTTTCTTT.

The sample holds a few counts of this clonotype. The J gene is TRBJ2-4, the V gene TRBV2; possibly TRBD1 for D (6 bases). There are 14 residues in the CDR3. Germline V gives CDR1 SNHLY, CDR2 FYNNEI. Trimming took 3 bases from V and 6 from J, leaving 12 bases between them. The CDR3 spells CASSDTTGRNIQYF. The CDR3 DNA is TGTGCCAGCAGTGATACTACAGGGAGAAACATTCAGTACTTC.